This T cell receptor (beta chain) was identified in a study of cytomegalovirus exposure and HLA in healthy donors. This clone has more than one count but fewer than ten. The PCR had 60 Vbeta and 13 Jbeta primers. Sequenced by immunoSEQ multiplex PCR; TCRdb stores in-frame clones only, minus some. Among 70,000 to 95,000 clones listed, 60% to 85% were seen once. Germline CDR1 SNHLY, CDR2 FYNNEI. V dropped 5 bases and J dropped 4 bases, with 14 bases sitting between them. CDR3 length: 14 amino acids. The receptor was isolated from a male donor in good health and CMV-seronegative. The chain links TRBV2 to TRBJ2-5; tentative D call: TRBD2 (6 bases). Sequences were obtained from PBMCs. CDR3 loop: CASSWGVFGETQYF. The CDR3 DNA is TGTGCCAGCAGTTGGGGGGTATTCGGAGAGACCCAGTACTTC.